These T cell receptor beta chains were read from a single sample in a study of blood T cell repertoires in COVID-19. Some clones are missing from TCRdb's copy, which holds only in-frame ones; the method was immunoSEQ multiplex PCR. Of about 200,000 clones in the sample, around 86% were seen once. Sequences were obtained from peripheral blood. The origin of the receptors is a woman older than 75 with COVID-19, enrolled during active disease. Both conserved end residues are part of each CDR3. D genes are given only for firm matches. The size field is filled for only some rows; it gives once, few, many or a size class.

clone size: few; V gene: TRBV11-3; D gene: NA; J gene: TRBJ2-3; CDR3 length: 14; CDR3 protein: CASSGGSTADTQYF; CDR3 DNA: TGTGCCAGCAGCGGGGGCTCGACTGCCGATACGCAGTATTTT
clone size: NA; V gene: TRBV28; D gene: NA; J gene: TRBJ1-6; CDR3 length: 15; CDR3 protein: CASSRGEGPHSPLHF; CDR3 DNA: TGTGCCAGCAGTCGGGGGGAGGGCCCGCACTCACCCCTCCACTTT
clone size: NA; V gene: TRBV28; D gene: TRBD1; J gene: TRBJ1-1; CDR3 length: 17; CDR3 protein: CASSFSTRRQGGTEAFF; CDR3 DNA: TGTGCCAGCAGTTTCTCCACACGCCGACAGGGCGGGACTGAAGCTTTCTTT
clone size: NA; V gene: TRBV6-6; D gene: TRBD2; J gene: TRBJ2-3; CDR3 length: 14; CDR3 protein: CASSDAGVLNTQYF; CDR3 DNA: TGTGCCAGCTCCGATGCGGGGGTCTTAAATACGCAGTATTTT
clone size: NA; V gene: TRBV5-1; D gene: NA; J gene: TRBJ1-1; CDR3 length: 16; CDR3 protein: CASSLNSGGMNTEAFF; CDR3 DNA: TGCGCCAGCAGCTTGAACAGCGGGGGGATGAACACTGAAGCTTTCTTT
clone size: NA; V gene: TRBV11-2; D gene: NA; J gene: TRBJ1-2; CDR3 length: 15; CDR3 protein: CASSPLGVLNYGYTF; CDR3 DNA: TGTGCCAGCAGCCCCCTAGGGGTCCTTAACTATGGCTACACCTTC
clone size: NA; V gene: TRBV5-6; D gene: NA; J gene: TRBJ2-6; CDR3 length: 15; CDR3 protein: CASSLRGLRANVLTF; CDR3 DNA: TGTGCCAGCAGCTTGCGGGGATTGAGGGCCAACGTCCTGACTTTC
clone size: once; V gene: TRBV9; D gene: TRBD2; J gene: TRBJ2-1; CDR3 length: 14; CDR3 protein: CASSSSGSIHEQFF; CDR3 DNA: TGTGCCAGCAGCTCTAGCGGGAGCATCCATGAGCAGTTCTTC
clone size: NA; V gene: TRBV19; D gene: NA; J gene: TRBJ2-1; CDR3 length: 14; CDR3 protein: CASRLARSPNEQFF; CDR3 DNA: TGTGCCAGTCGGCTAGCGAGGAGTCCCAATGAGCAGTTCTTC
clone size: once; V gene: TRBV3-1/TRBV3-2; D gene: NA; J gene: TRBJ2-2; CDR3 length: 16; CDR3 protein: CASSQVWLAGPGELFF; CDR3 DNA: TGTGCCAGCAGCCAAGTATGGCTAGCCGGGCCCGGGGAGCTGTTTTTT
clone size: NA; V gene: TRBV19; D gene: NA; J gene: TRBJ1-2; CDR3 length: 13; CDR3 protein: CASGSGAWGGYTF; CDR3 DNA: TGTGCCAGCGGCTCAGGGGCCTGGGGAGGCTACACCTTC
clone size: NA; V gene: TRBV6-5; D gene: TRBD1; J gene: TRBJ1-6; CDR3 length: 16; CDR3 protein: CASSYNRGANNSPLHF; CDR3 DNA: TGTGCCAGCAGTTATAACAGGGGGGCAAATAATTCACCCCTCCACTTT
clone size: once; V gene: TRBV2; D gene: TRBD1; J gene: TRBJ1-2; CDR3 length: 12; CDR3 protein: CASGDRLYGYTF; CDR3 DNA: TGTGCCAGCGGGGACAGGCTCTATGGCTACACCTTC
clone size: NA; V gene: TRBV7-2; D gene: NA; J gene: TRBJ1-3; CDR3 length: 14; CDR3 protein: CASSLYTSGNTIYF; CDR3 DNA: TGTGCCAGCAGCTTGTACACCTCTGGAAACACCATATATTTT
clone size: NA; V gene: TRBV7-3; D gene: NA; J gene: TRBJ1-1; CDR3 length: 13; CDR3 protein: CASSLLRNTEAFF; CDR3 DNA: TGTGCCAGCAGCTTACTTCGGAACACTGAAGCTTTCTTT
clone size: few; V gene: TRBV20-1; D gene: TRBD1; J gene: TRBJ1-1; CDR3 length: 11; CDR3 protein: CSVTDRFEAFF; CDR3 DNA: TGCAGTGTTACGGACAGGTTTGAAGCTTTCTTT
clone size: few; V gene: TRBV6-2/TRBV6-3; D gene: NA; J gene: TRBJ2-5; CDR3 length: 14; CDR3 protein: CASSYPRRRETQYF; CDR3 DNA: TGTGCCAGCAGTTACCCCCGGAGGAGGGAAACCCAGTACTTC
clone size: NA; V gene: TRBV6-5; D gene: TRBD1; J gene: TRBJ1-2; CDR3 length: 15; CDR3 protein: CASTVTGIIVYGYTF; CDR3 DNA: TGTGCCAGCACCGTGACAGGGATTATTGTCTATGGCTACACCTTC
clone size: NA; V gene: TRBV5-6; D gene: NA; J gene: TRBJ1-3; CDR3 length: 15; CDR3 protein: CASSRGGRTGNTIYF; CDR3 DNA: TGTGCCAGCAGCAGAGGGGGTCGAACTGGAAACACCATATATTTT
clone size: many; V gene: TRBV4-1; D gene: TRBD1; J gene: TRBJ1-5; CDR3 length: 15; CDR3 protein: CASSQETGANQPQHF; CDR3 DNA: TGCGCCAGCAGCCAAGAAACAGGGGCAAATCAGCCCCAGCATTTT
clone size: NA; V gene: TRBV7-9; D gene: NA; J gene: TRBJ1-2; CDR3 length: 15; CDR3 protein: CASSPLTYAGYGYTF; CDR3 DNA: TGTGCCAGCAGCCCGCTCACTTACGCGGGGTATGGCTACACCTTC
clone size: NA; V gene: TRBV18; D gene: NA; J gene: TRBJ1-2; CDR3 length: 12; CDR3 protein: CASSSGLYGYTF; CDR3 DNA: TGTGCCAGCTCTTCCGGACTCTATGGCTACACCTTC
clone size: NA; V gene: TRBV5-1; D gene: NA; J gene: TRBJ2-1; CDR3 length: 15; CDR3 protein: CASSSIRSSYNEQFF; CDR3 DNA: TGCGCCAGCAGCTCCATCCGTAGCTCCTACAATGAGCAGTTCTTC
clone size: NA; V gene: TRBV4-1; D gene: NA; J gene: TRBJ2-7; CDR3 length: 16; CDR3 protein: CASSQERRLATAEQYF; CDR3 DNA: TGCGCCAGCAGCCAAGAAAGGAGGCTAGCGACGGCCGAGCAGTACTTC
clone size: NA; V gene: TRBV28; D gene: NA; J gene: TRBJ2-1; CDR3 length: 14; CDR3 protein: CASSLPGRLNEQFF; CDR3 DNA: TGTGCCAGCAGTTTGCCCGGGAGACTCAATGAGCAGTTCTTC
clone size: once; V gene: TRBV3-1/TRBV3-2; D gene: TRBD2; J gene: TRBJ2-1; CDR3 length: 14; CDR3 protein: CASSLLAGYNEQFF; CDR3 DNA: TGTGCCAGCAGCCTTTTAGCGGGTTACAATGAGCAGTTCTTC
clone size: few; V gene: TRBV29-1; D gene: NA; J gene: TRBJ2-2; CDR3 length: 13; CDR3 protein: CSVAAGPVGELFF; CDR3 DNA: TGCAGCGTGGCGGCCGGCCCAGTCGGGGAGCTGTTTTTT
clone size: NA; V gene: TRBV10-3; D gene: NA; J gene: TRBJ2-3; CDR3 length: 15; CDR3 protein: CAIGGHGSQTDTQYF; CDR3 DNA: TGTGCCATCGGAGGGCACGGGAGTCAGACAGATACGCAGTATTTT
clone size: NA; V gene: TRBV11-2; D gene: NA; J gene: TRBJ2-7; CDR3 length: 14; CDR3 protein: CASSSSTGPYEQYF; CDR3 DNA: TGTGCCAGCAGCTCATCGACAGGCCCCTACGAGCAGTACTTC
clone size: NA; V gene: TRBV28; D gene: NA; J gene: TRBJ1-1; CDR3 length: 11; CDR3 protein: CASKQGIGAFF; CDR3 DNA: TGTGCCAGCAAGCAGGGTATCGGAGCTTTCTTT
clone size: NA; V gene: TRBV19; D gene: TRBD1; J gene: TRBJ1-1; CDR3 length: 12; CDR3 protein: CAETGVSTEAFF; CDR3 DNA: TGTGCAGAAACAGGGGTTTCCACTGAAGCTTTCTTT
clone size: few; V gene: TRBV2; D gene: NA; J gene: TRBJ1-5; CDR3 length: 12; CDR3 protein: CASSADPGPQHF; CDR3 DNA: TGTGCCAGCAGTGCAGATCCTGGGCCCCAGCATTTT
clone size: NA; V gene: TRBV7-2; D gene: NA; J gene: TRBJ1-5; CDR3 length: 13; CDR3 protein: CASSFWANQPQHF; CDR3 DNA: TGTGCCAGCAGCTTTTGGGCCAATCAGCCCCAGCATTTT